This T cell receptor (beta chain) originates from a study of blood T cells in healthy people across ages. Comment on this clonotype: The antigen remains undetermined.

This CDR3 comprises 15 residues. Germline V CDR1 and CDR2: MNHEY, SVGAGI. Trimming stripped 7 bases from V and 11 bases from J, with 26 bases between. A second roughly 7 to 12 cycle PCR used barcoded and J-beta primers. One entry per CDR3 protein results from TCRdb running MiXCR on the 5' RACE reads. The sample contains about 800,000 distinct CDR3 sequences, 25% of which appear only once. Study observations and caveats: PBMCs went unsorted, and a conclusive naive versus antigen-experienced comparison was therefore prevented.

These records were also assigned to another study, of T cells of mothers and their children. That work states: The yield was over 9.5 million TCR beta CDR3 reads from each mother and a few million from each child.

The material sequenced was blood. V usage is TRBV6-5 and J usage is TRBJ2-5; D may be TRBD1 or TRBD2 (6 bases each). The source of this sequence is a boy aged 5 to 17 in good health. CDR3 residues: CASTTGPTSIYEQYF. The CDR3 DNA reads as TGTGCCAGCACCACAGGGCCCACTAGCATCTATGAGCAGTACTTC.